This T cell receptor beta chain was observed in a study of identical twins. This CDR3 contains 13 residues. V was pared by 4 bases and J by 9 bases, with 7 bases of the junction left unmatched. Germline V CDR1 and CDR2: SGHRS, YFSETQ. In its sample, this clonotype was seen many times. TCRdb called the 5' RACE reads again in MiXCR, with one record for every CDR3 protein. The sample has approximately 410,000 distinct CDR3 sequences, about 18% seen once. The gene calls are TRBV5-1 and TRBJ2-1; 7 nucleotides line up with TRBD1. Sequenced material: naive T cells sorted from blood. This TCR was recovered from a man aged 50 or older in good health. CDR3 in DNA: TGCGCCAGCAGCCTACAGGGGTGGGGTGAGCAGTTCTTC. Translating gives CASSLQGWGEQFF.